The 29 T cell receptor beta chains given below trace back to one sample, sequenced in a study of CD4 T cells in relation to SARS-CoV-2 and coronaviruses. The data were produced by immunoSEQ multiplex PCR, yet TCRdb's version contains in-frame clones alone and is incomplete. The table includes some 45,000 clones, around 79% detected once. Their cognate antigens are unknown. The sequenced material came from naive CD4+ T cells from PBMCs, cultured in vitro. As for subset: naive CD4+ T cells isolated by negative enrichment. The receptors here all came from an adult with COVID-19.

J is TRBJ1-2 and V is TRBV4-3, with D possibly being TRBD1 (5 bases). Germline V CDR1 and CDR2: LGHNA, YSLEER. V was shortened by 2 bases and J by 6 bases, with 13 bases between the two germline ends. This CDR3 is 14 amino acids long. As DNA, the CDR3 is TGCGCCAGCAGCCAAAGGAGAGGGACCAATGGCTACACCTTC. It yields the protein CASSQRRGTNGYTF.

The rearrangement links TRBV5-1 to TRBJ2-1, with TRBD2 as a possible D gene (5 bases). V shed 0 bases and J shed 6 bases, with 16 bases lying between them. Germline V CDR1 and CDR2: SGHRS, YFSETQ. The CDR3 runs 16 residues. The CDR3 sequence is CASSLEVGKELNEQFF. As DNA, the CDR3 is TGCGCCAGCAGCTTGGAGGTCGGGAAGGAGCTCAATGAGCAGTTCTTC. Variable domain in full (rest from reference TRBV5-1 and TRBJ2-1): KAGVTQTPRYLIKTRGQQVTLSCSPISGHRSVSWYQQTPGQGLQFLFEYFSETQRNKGNFPGRFSGRQFSNSRSEMNVSTLELGDSALYLCASSLEVGKELNEQFFGPGTRLTVL.

V and J are TRBV7-8 and TRBJ2-5, with TRBD2 identical over 9 bases. Germline V gene lookup returns CDR1 SGHVS and CDR2 FQNEAQ. The CDR3 is made up of 17 amino acids. V gave up 1 base and J gave up 5 bases; unmatched junction bases: 11. The CDR3 region is CASSLEVAGGLGETQYF. In DNA, the CDR3 is TGTGCCAGCAGCTTAGAGGTGGCGGGAGGGCTCGGGGAGACCCAGTACTTC.

J is TRBJ2-2 and V is TRBV19; the D is unclear. The CDR3 spans 14 residues. CDR1 is LNHDA and CDR2 is SQIVND in the germline V gene (reference sequence). With 6 bases removed from V and 2 bases from J, the gap between germline ends came to 10 bases. The CDR3 loop is CASRKGSNTGELFF. The CDR3 DNA is TGTGCCAGTAGGAAGGGATCAAACACCGGGGAGCTGTTTTTT.

This chain links TRBV6-6 with TRBJ2-1; tentative D call: TRBD1 (5 bases). Germline lookup yields CDR1 MNHNY and CDR2 SVGAGI (reference sequence). The CDR3 has 15 amino acids. The V end was cut by 0 bases, the J end by 5 bases, with 11 bases between. The CDR3 DNA reads TGTGCCAGCAGTTACTCGGTAGGGGCTAACAATGAGCAGTTCTTC. Translation gives CASSYSVGANNEQFF.

The gene calls are TRBV28 and TRBJ1-5, with D unresolved. This CDR3 spans 14 amino acids. Trimming removed 2 bases from V and 2 bases from J, with 7 bases in between. Germline values: CDR1 MDHEN, CDR2 SYDVKM. CDR3 nucleotides: TGTGCCAGCAGTTTAATAGGAGGCAATCAGCCCCAGCATTTT. It is translated as CASSLIGGNQPQHF.

The CDR3 protein is CASSQGGTGLNIQYF. Here the CDR3 DNA reads TGCGCCAGCAGCCAAGGCGGGACTGGATTAAACATTCAGTACTTC. V and J are TRBV4-1 and TRBJ2-4, with D possibly being TRBD2 (6 bases). Trimming removed 1 base at V and 6 bases at J, with 13 bases between. CDR3 size: 15 residues. The germline V gene encodes CDR1 MGHRA and CDR2 YSYEKL.

The chain joins TRBV7-7 to TRBJ2-5; 9 nucleotides match TRBD2. Germline V gives CDR1 SSHAT, CDR2 FNYEAQ (reference sequence). After removal of 5 bases from V and 5 bases from J, the junction contained 6 bases not matched to a gene. The CDR3 covers 14 residues. CDR3 in DNA: TGTGCCAGCAGCCTTAGCGGGAGCCAGGAGACCCAGTACTTC. It translates to CASSLSGSQETQYF.

The chain joins TRBV4-1 to TRBJ1-5; TRBD1 matches at 7 bases. Germline trimming cut 1 base from V and 7 bases from J; bases unmatched to any gene: 7. CDR1 and CDR2 (germline): MGHRA, YSYEKL. The CDR3 extends over 15 amino acids. The CDR3, as DNA: TGCGCCAGCAGCCAAGTTTTAGGGGGCGGACAGCCCCAGCATTTT. Translated: CASSQVLGGGQPQHF.

The genes are TRBV3-1 (or the pseudogene TRBV3-2) and TRBJ1-5; TRBD1 aligns across 7 bases. Germline CDR1 and CDR2: LGHDT and YNNKEL (reference sequence). V lost 3 bases, J lost 5 bases, and 7 bases stayed unmatched. The CDR3 extends over 15 amino acids. CDR3 region: CASSQQGGGDQPQHF. For the CDR3, the DNA is TGTGCCAGCAGCCAGCAGGGGGGAGGAGATCAGCCCCAGCATTTT.

The gene calls are TRBV24-1 and TRBJ2-2; TRBD1 might be the D (6 bases). From germline, CDR1 is KGHDR and CDR2 SFDVKD. The V end was cut by 6 bases, the J end by 6 bases, with 19 bases between. The CDR3 runs to 16 residues. The CDR3 loop is CATSRGDIGLSGELFF. The CDR3 DNA follows: TGTGCCACCAGTCGAGGGGACATTGGGCTCTCCGGGGAGCTGTTTTTT.

This chain links TRBV7-8 with TRBJ2-1; D might be TRBD2 (6 bases). The CDR3 is 14 amino acids. Deletions cut 3 bases from V and 5 bases from J, with 11 bases between. Per germline, CDR1 SGHVS and CDR2 FQNEAQ. This CDR3 reads CASSFRRDNNEQFF. DNA of the CDR3: TGTGCCAGCAGCTTCCGGCGGGATAACAATGAGCAGTTCTTC.

Only a few counts were recorded for this clone. This sequence joins TRBV2 and TRBJ1-2, with 7 bases identical to TRBD1. In germline, CDR1 is SNHLY, CDR2 FYNNEI. The CDR3 has 13 residues. V shed 6 bases and J 4 bases; nucleotides not matched to a gene: 5. This chain's CDR3 is CASSAGTVYGYTF. Here the CDR3 DNA reads TGTGCCAGCAGCGCCGGGACAGTCTATGGCTACACCTTC.

The CDR3 reads CASRPLGTGVTDTQYF. CDR3 nucleotide sequence: TGTGCCAGCAGACCTCTTGGAACGGGAGTGACAGATACGCAGTATTTT. The chain recombines TRBV27 with TRBJ2-3; D may be TRBD2 (6 bases). V was cut by 6 bases and J by 3 bases, with 19 bases left in between. The CDR3 totals 16 residues. Germline CDR1 reads MNHEY; CDR2 reads SMNVEV (reference sequence).

The chain recombines TRBV9 with TRBJ2-7, with a weak D call TRBD2 (5 bases). The CDR3 is 16 residues long. Trimming stripped 4 bases from V and 2 bases from J, with 19 bases between. Germline V CDR1 and CDR2: SGDLS, YYNGEE. The CDR3 region is CASSTLATPSPYEQYF. CDR3 nucleotide sequence: TGTGCCAGCAGCACCTTAGCGACCCCGTCACCCTACGAGCAGTACTTC.

The chain has TRBV7-8 and TRBJ2-3, with a weak D call TRBD2 (6 bases). The CDR3 loop spans 14 amino acids. The V gene lost 6 bases and the J gene lost 5 bases, with 15 bases spanning the gap. Germline CDR1 SGHVS, CDR2 FQNEAQ. CDR3 sequence reads: CASRSGLYKDTQYF. The CDR3 DNA reads TGTGCCAGCAGGTCGGGACTTTATAAAGATACGCAGTATTTT.

The chain has TRBV30 and TRBJ1-6; maybe TRBD1 (5 bases). The CDR3 length is 12 residues. Trimming cost V 2 bases and J 9 bases, with 8 bases left between them. CDR1 is GTSNPN, CDR2 SVGIG, per germline (reference sequence). The CDR3, as DNA: TGTGCCTGGAGTCCGGGGCGTTCACCCCTCCACTTT. This codes for CAWSPGRSPLHF.

The rearrangement uses TRBV5-1 and TRBJ2-1; D is unclear. The CDR3 has 14 amino acids. The germline CDR1 and CDR2 sequences are SGHRS and YFSETQ. V lost 0 bases, J lost 0 bases, and 4 bases lay in between. As DNA, the CDR3 is TGCGCCAGCAGCTTGGCTGGCTCCTACAATGAGCAGTTCTTC. Translated: CASSLAGSYNEQFF.

This clone turned up a few times. This rearrangement joins TRBV9 to TRBJ2-3; 10 bases line up with TRBD2. Germline loops: CDR1 SGDLS, CDR2 YYNGEE. V was pared by 3 bases and J by 4 bases, with 5 bases of the junction left unmatched. This CDR3 contains 15 residues. The CDR3 loop is CASSASSGSPDTQYF. CDR3 coding DNA: TGTGCCAGCAGCGCTTCTAGCGGGAGTCCAGATACGCAGTATTTT.

This chain uses TRBV18 with TRBJ1-2; D perhaps matches TRBD1 (6 bases). CDR1 and CDR2 (germline): KGHSH, LQKENI. The CDR3 is 15 amino acids. V lost 3 bases to trimming and J lost 2 bases, with 13 bases between them. CDR3 nucleotide sequence: TGTGCCAGCTCACCCGCGGGGGCGTCCAACTATGGCTACACCTTC. It specifies CASSPAGASNYGYTF.

The rearrangement links TRBV9 to TRBJ2-7; 7 positions match TRBD2. V lost 3 bases and J lost 4; bases outside the gene matches: 7. From germline, CDR1 is SGDLS and CDR2 YYNGEE. This CDR3 comprises 14 residues. The CDR3 nucleotides read TGTGCCAGCAGCGGGGCGGGAGTGGGTTACGAGCAGTACTTC. Its protein product is CASSGAGVGYEQYF.

Only a few counts were recorded for this clone. The chain has TRBV2 and TRBJ1-2, with D possibly being TRBD1 (6 bases). CDR3 length equals 13 residues. V lost 6 bases and J lost 8, with 16 bases in between. The V gene's germline CDR1 is SNHLY and CDR2 FYNNEI. The chain's CDR3 is CASSPQGIEGYTF. As DNA, the CDR3 is TGTGCCAGCAGCCCGCAGGGGATTGAGGGCTACACCTTC.

The chain couples TRBV18 to TRBJ1-5; D gene unclear. This CDR3 has 13 amino acids. V gave up 6 bases and J gave up 4 bases, with 10 bases separating them. CDR1 and CDR2 from the germline V gene are KGHSH and LQKENI. CDR3 in DNA: TGTGCCAGCTCCTGGGCAGGTAATCAGCCCCAGCATTTT. It encodes CASSWAGNQPQHF.

This clone came up once. The chain employs TRBV5-1 and TRBJ2-5, with D perhaps assigned TRBD1 or TRBD2 (6 bases each). CDR3 length equals 16 residues. V lost 4 bases and J lost 4, with 20 bases in between. The germline gives CDR1 SGHRS, CDR2 YFSETQ. As DNA, the CDR3 is TGCGCCAGCAGCAAGGACAGTCTCGGAGGGAGAGAGACCCAGTACTTC. Its translation is CASSKDSLGGRETQYF. The full variable domain, its missing parts supplied by reference TRBV5-1 and TRBJ2-5, is KAGVTQTPRYLIKTRGQQVTLSCSPISGHRSVSWYQQTPGQGLQFLFEYFSETQRNKGNFPGRFSGRQFSNSRSEMNVSTLELGDSALYLCASSKDSLGGRETQYFGPGTRLLVL.

The rearrangement joins TRBV28 to TRBJ1-5; TRBD1 agrees at 8 bases. The CDR3 runs to 16 residues. The germline V gene has CDR1 MDHEN and CDR2 SYDVKM. J gave up 6 bases and V 5 bases, and 12 bases lay outside the gene matches. This CDR3 is CASSDELGQGGQPQHF. The CDR3 DNA reads as TGTGCCAGCAGTGACGAATTAGGACAGGGCGGTCAGCCCCAGCATTTT. The full variable domain, with the rest looked up from reference TRBV28 and TRBJ1-5, is DVKVTQSSRYLVKRTGEKVFLECVQDMDHENMFWYRQDPGLGLRLIYFSYDVKMKEKGDIPEGYSVSREKKERFSLILESASTNQTSMYLCASSDELGQGGQPQHFGDGTRLSIL.

This chain links TRBV3-1 (or the pseudogene TRBV3-2) with TRBJ2-5, with 13 bases fitting TRBD2. Germline V gives CDR1 LGHDT, CDR2 YNNKEL (reference sequence). The J segment lost 4 bases and the V segment lost 2 bases, leaving 7 bases of the junction unmatched. This CDR3 is built from 17 residues. The CDR3 nucleotides read TGTGCCAGCAGCCAATCTCTCACTAGCGGGAGGGCAGAGACCCAGTACTTC. It yields the protein CASSQSLTSGRAETQYF.

The rearrangement links TRBV5-1 to TRBJ2-7, with D perhaps assigned TRBD1 or TRBD2 (5 bases each). The CDR3 covers 13 residues. Between the trimmed V and J ends, which lost 3 bases and 6 bases, there was a span of 13 bases. Looked up from germline, CDR1 is SGHRS and CDR2 is YFSETQ. The CDR3 is CASSWGTLREQYF. DNA for the CDR3: TGCGCCAGCAGCTGGGGGACCCTTCGCGAGCAGTACTTC.

The V gene is TRBV10-3, the J gene TRBJ2-7; the D gene is possibly TRBD2 (5 bases). Germline CDR1 ENHRY, CDR2 SYGVKD. V was cut by 0 bases and J by 3 bases, with 12 bases left in between. The CDR3 has 15 residues. The CDR3 reads CAISESLLDDYEQYF. In nucleotides, the CDR3 is TGTGCCATCAGTGAGTCCCTACTAGACGACTACGAGCAGTACTTC.

Only one count was recorded for this clone. This chain links TRBV19 with TRBJ2-2; 7 positions agree with TRBD2. This CDR3 is built from 18 residues. In germline, CDR1 is LNHDA, CDR2 SQIVND (reference sequence). The V gene end was trimmed by 6 bases and the J gene end by 1 base; junction bases not matched to a gene: 14. In DNA, the CDR3 is TGTGCCAGTAGCTCGATCGGCGCGTCTAGCGGGAACACCGGGGAGCTGTTTTTT. Protein product: CASSSIGASSGNTGELFF.